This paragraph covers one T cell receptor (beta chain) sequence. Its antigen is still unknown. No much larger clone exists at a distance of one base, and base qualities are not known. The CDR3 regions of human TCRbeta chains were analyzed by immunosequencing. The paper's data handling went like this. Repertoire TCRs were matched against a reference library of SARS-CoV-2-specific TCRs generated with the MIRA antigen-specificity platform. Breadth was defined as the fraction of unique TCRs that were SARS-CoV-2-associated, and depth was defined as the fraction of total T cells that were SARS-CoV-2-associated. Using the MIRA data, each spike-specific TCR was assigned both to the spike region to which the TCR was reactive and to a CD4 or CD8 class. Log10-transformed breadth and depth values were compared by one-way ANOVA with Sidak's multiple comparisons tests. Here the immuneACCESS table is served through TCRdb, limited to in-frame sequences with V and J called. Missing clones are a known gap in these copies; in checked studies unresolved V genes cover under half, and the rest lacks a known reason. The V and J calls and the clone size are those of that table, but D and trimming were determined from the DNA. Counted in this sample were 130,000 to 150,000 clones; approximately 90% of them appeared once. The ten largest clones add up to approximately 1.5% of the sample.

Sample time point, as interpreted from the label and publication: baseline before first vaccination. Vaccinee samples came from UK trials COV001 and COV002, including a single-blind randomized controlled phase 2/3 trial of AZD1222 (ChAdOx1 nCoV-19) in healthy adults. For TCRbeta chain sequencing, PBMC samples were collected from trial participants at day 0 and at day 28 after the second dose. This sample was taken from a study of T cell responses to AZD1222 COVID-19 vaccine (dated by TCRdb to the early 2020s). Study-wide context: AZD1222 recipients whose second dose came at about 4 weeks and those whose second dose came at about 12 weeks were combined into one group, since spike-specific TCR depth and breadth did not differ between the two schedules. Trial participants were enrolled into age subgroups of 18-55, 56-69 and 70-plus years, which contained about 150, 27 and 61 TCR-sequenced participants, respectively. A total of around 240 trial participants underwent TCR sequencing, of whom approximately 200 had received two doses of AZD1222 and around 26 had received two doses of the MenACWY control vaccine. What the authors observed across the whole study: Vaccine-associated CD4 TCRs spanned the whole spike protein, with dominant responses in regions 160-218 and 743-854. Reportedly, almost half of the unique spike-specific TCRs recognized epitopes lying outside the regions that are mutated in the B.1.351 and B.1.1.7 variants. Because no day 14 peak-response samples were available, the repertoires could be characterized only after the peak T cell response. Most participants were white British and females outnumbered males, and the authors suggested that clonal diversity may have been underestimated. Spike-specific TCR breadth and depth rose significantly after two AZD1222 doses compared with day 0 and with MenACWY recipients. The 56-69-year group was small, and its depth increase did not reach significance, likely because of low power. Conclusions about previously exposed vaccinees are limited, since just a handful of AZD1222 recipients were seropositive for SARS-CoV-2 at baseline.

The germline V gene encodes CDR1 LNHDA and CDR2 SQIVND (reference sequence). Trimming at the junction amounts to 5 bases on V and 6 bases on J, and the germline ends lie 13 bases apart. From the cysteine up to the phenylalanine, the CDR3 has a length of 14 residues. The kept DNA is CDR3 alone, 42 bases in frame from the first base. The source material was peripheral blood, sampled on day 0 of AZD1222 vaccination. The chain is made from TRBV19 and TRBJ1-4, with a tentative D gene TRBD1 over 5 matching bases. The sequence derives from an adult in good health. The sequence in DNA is TGTGCCAGTAGTTGGTGGGGGAGAGATGAAAAACTGTTTTTT. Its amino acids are CASSWWGRDEKLFF. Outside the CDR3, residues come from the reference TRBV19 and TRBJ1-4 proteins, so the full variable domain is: DGGITQSPKYLFRKEGQNVTLSCEQNLNHDAMYWYRQDPGQGLRLIYYSQIVNDFQKGDIAEGYSVSREKKESFPLTVTSAQKNPTAFYLCASSWWGRDEKLFFGSGTQLSVL.